The 28 T cell receptor beta chains below come from one sample, sequenced in a study of cytomegalovirus exposure and HLA in healthy donors. PCR used 60 Vbeta primers and 13 Jbeta primers. Sequencing used immunoSEQ multiplex PCR; TCRdb keeps in-frame clones, though not all of them. The sample lists around 130,000 clones; less than 85% were seen once. Sequencing was done on a sample of PBMCs. The receptors originated from a man between 40 and 49 years old in good health and CMV-seronegative.

Concerning this clone itself: Given the absence of the conserved phenylalanine or tryptophan at the CDR3 end, a read error is likely. V is TRBV5-1 and J is TRBJ2-3; 8 positions agree with TRBD1. Losses at the gene ends were 4 bases for V and 4 bases for J; bases not matched to a gene: 8. The CDR3 is 15 residues long. CDR1 is SGHRS and CDR2 is YFSETQ in the germline V gene. In nucleotides, the CDR3 is TGCGCCAGCAGCCTCACAGGGGGACGGGCAGATACGCAGTATGTT. Its translation is CASSLTGGRADTQYV.

The V gene is TRBV6-5, the J gene TRBJ2-7; 12 nucleotides line up with TRBD1. Per the germline V gene, CDR1 is MNHEY and CDR2 is SVGAGI. The ends lost 0 bases at V and 5 bases at J; junction bases unmatched: 2. The CDR3 loop spans 15 amino acids. This chain's CDR3 is CASSYSGQGANEQYF. The CDR3 bases are TGTGCCAGCAGTTACTCGGGACAGGGGGCAAACGAGCAGTACTTC.

V is TRBV6-5 and J is TRBJ1-2; D is uncertain. V lost 10 bases to trimming and J lost 0 bases, with 15 bases between them. Germline CDR1 reads MNHEY; CDR2 reads SVGAGI. CDR3 size: 14 residues. The CDR3: CATREAEPNYGYTF. Here the CDR3 DNA reads TGTGCCACTAGGGAGGCAGAGCCTAACTATGGCTACACCTTC.

This chain joins TRBV11-2 and TRBJ2-5; D may be TRBD2 (5 bases). V was shortened by 5 bases and J by 5 bases, with 21 bases between the two germline ends. CDR1 is SGHAT and CDR2 is FQNNGV in the germline V gene. The CDR3 consists of 16 residues. Here the CDR3 reads CASSRPRGGPRETQYF. CDR3 coding DNA: TGTGCCAGCAGCCGTCCCCGGGGTGGACCCCGGGAGACCCAGTACTTC. Together with reference TRBV11-2 and TRBJ2-5, the CDR3 gives the full variable domain: EAGVAQSPRYKIIEKRQSVAFWCNPISGHATLYWYQQILGQGPKLLIQFQNNGVVDDSQLPKDRFSAERLKGVDSTLKIQPAKLEDSAVYLCASSRPRGGPRETQYFGPGTRLLVL.

The V gene is TRBV28, the J gene TRBJ2-7; maybe TRBD2 (6 bases). This CDR3 has 13 amino acids. V lost 6 bases, J lost 5 bases, and 14 bases lay in between. CDR1 is MDHEN, CDR2 SYDVKM, per germline. The chain's CDR3 is CASRPGTPDEQYF. CDR3 DNA: TGTGCCAGCAGGCCCGGGACTCCGGACGAGCAGTACTTC.

The rearrangement joins TRBV6-1 to TRBJ2-5; 7 positions match TRBD1. With 1 base clipped from V and 5 bases from J, the junction kept 10 bases outside the gene matches. Germline-derived CDR1 and CDR2 are MNHNS and SASEGT. This CDR3 is 16 amino acids long. CDR3 residues: CASSEEGFRGRETQYF. As DNA, the CDR3 is TGTGCCAGCAGTGAAGAGGGATTTAGGGGGCGGGAGACCCAGTACTTC.

The chain combines TRBV19 with TRBJ1-1; the match to TRBD1 covers 7 bases. This CDR3 region has 13 residues. V was clipped by 4 bases and J by 7 bases; unmatched bases: 6. Germline CDR1 is LNHDA and CDR2 is SQIVND (reference sequence). The DNA of the CDR3 is TGTGCCAGTAGTAGGGACAGCGAAGTTGAAGCTTTCTTT. Residues: CASSRDSEVEAFF.

V gene TRBV30 combines with J gene TRBJ2-5; weak D call: TRBD1 (6 bases). Germline lookup yields CDR1 GTSNPN and CDR2 SVGIG (reference sequence). V lost 4 bases, J lost 3 bases, and 15 bases lay in between. The CDR3 length is 14 residues. The CDR3 region is CAWKGVRGEETQYF. CDR3 DNA sequence: TGTGCCTGGAAGGGGGTCAGAGGCGAAGAGACCCAGTACTTC.

V usage is TRBV5-4 and J usage is TRBJ1-2; D not resolved. V was shortened by 2 bases and J by 3 bases, with 11 bases between the two germline ends. This CDR3 is built from 14 residues. Germline V gene sequence: CDR1 SGHNT, CDR2 YYREEE (reference sequence). The CDR3 region has the DNA TGTGCCAGCAGCTTCCCCGACACAGACTATGGCTACACCTTC. It is translated as CASSFPDTDYGYTF.

The CDR3 sequence is CASSYSSGGVTYEQYF. The CDR3 nucleotides read TGTGCCAGCAGTTACTCTTCGGGGGGAGTTACCTACGAGCAGTACTTC. The chain has TRBV6-5 and TRBJ2-7; 7 nucleotides match TRBD2. CDR1 is MNHEY, CDR2 SVGAGI, per germline. With V trimmed by 0 bases and J by 2 bases, 7 bases remained unmatched. The CDR3 is made up of 16 amino acids.

V is TRBV5-5 and J is TRBJ1-1, with TRBD1 identical over 7 bases. Germline trimming cut 6 bases from V and 4 bases from J; bases unmatched to any gene: 12. Germline-derived CDR1 and CDR2 are SGHKS and YYEKEE (reference sequence). The CDR3 runs 15 residues. The CDR3 sequence is CASTGASGGPTEAFF. The CDR3 coding sequence is TGTGCCAGCACAGGAGCTTCAGGGGGGCCCACTGAAGCTTTCTTT.

The genes are TRBV5-1 and TRBJ1-4, with D unclear. V was shortened by 2 bases and J by 6 bases, with 8 bases between the two germline ends. The CDR3 extends over 13 amino acids. Germline V lookup: CDR1 SGHRS, CDR2 YFSETQ. The CDR3: CASSLPPDEKLFF. The CDR3 region has the DNA TGCGCCAGCAGCTTACCTCCGGATGAAAAACTGTTTTTT.

The gene calls are TRBV5-1 and TRBJ2-7; 7 bases fit TRBD2. This CDR3 contains 13 residues. Trimming removed 5 bases from V and 3 bases from J; junction bases left unmatched: 5. Germline values: CDR1 SGHRS, CDR2 YFSETQ. As DNA, the CDR3 is TGCGCCAGCAGGCTAGCGGACCTCTACGAGCAGTACTTC. The encoded protein is CASRLADLYEQYF.

The chain recombines TRBV10-3 with TRBJ1-1; D unclear. This CDR3 comprises 15 residues. CDR1 and CDR2 from the germline V gene are ENHRY and SYGVKD. Trimming removed 4 bases from V and 0 bases from J, with 12 bases in between. As DNA, the CDR3 is TGTGCCATCAGTGCTCGTGGCAGGCTGAACACTGAAGCTTTCTTT. It yields the protein CAISARGRLNTEAFF.

This sequence joins TRBV2 and TRBJ1-2; D may be TRBD1 (6 bases). V gave up 6 bases and J gave up 5 bases, with 7 bases separating them. Germline CDR1 and CDR2: SNHLY and FYNNEI. This CDR3 contains 11 residues. CDR3 sequence: CASRTGYGYTF. DNA of the CDR3: TGTGCCAGCAGAACAGGGTATGGCTACACCTTC. The whole variable domain, filled in from reference TRBV2 and TRBJ1-2, reads EPEVTQTPSHQVTQMGQEVILRCVPISNHLYFYWYRQILGQKVEFLVSFYNNEISEKSEIFDDQFSVERPDGSNFTLKIRSTKLEDSAMYFCASRTGYGYTFGSGTRLTVV.

In the case of this clone: Likely a read error: the CDR3 ends without its conserved phenylalanine or tryptophan. J is TRBJ2-2 and V is TRBV25-1, with D unresolved. The V and J ends lost 1 base and 1 base respectively, with 4 bases between them. Germline values: CDR1 MGHDK, CDR2 SYGVNS. The CDR3 extends over 14 amino acids. The CDR3 nucleotides are TGTGCCAGCAGTGAATCCCAGAACACCGGGGAGCTGTTTGTT. Encoded protein: CASSESQNTGELFV.

The rearrangement joins TRBV6-5 to TRBJ2-1; 8 nucleotides align to TRBD2. The J segment lost 2 bases and the V segment lost 4 bases, leaving 4 bases of the junction unmatched. The CDR3 loop spans 15 amino acids. Germline V gives CDR1 MNHEY, CDR2 SVGAGI. CDR3 sequence: CASSFSGGTYNEQFF. For the CDR3, the DNA is TGTGCCAGCAGTTTCAGCGGGGGAACCTACAATGAGCAGTTCTTC.

This clone was observed a single time. V usage is TRBV5-4 and J usage is TRBJ2-5, with 9 bases matching TRBD2. Germline values: CDR1 SGHNT, CDR2 YYREEE (reference sequence). Germline trimming cut 0 bases from V and 2 bases from J; bases unmatched to any gene: 5. This CDR3 comprises 16 residues. The DNA for the CDR3 is TGTGCCAGCAGCTTGGCCTCCGCGGGGGGGCAAGAGACCCAGTACTTC. As protein: CASSLASAGGQETQYF.

J is TRBJ1-5 and V is TRBV7-6; D is uncertain. From germline, CDR1 is SGHVS and CDR2 FNYEAQ. V shed 4 bases and J shed 3 bases, with 7 bases lying between them. This CDR3 contains 13 residues. In nucleotides, the CDR3 is TGTGCCAGCAGCTACGGAGTCAATCAGCCCCAGCATTTT. Translation gives CASSYGVNQPQHF.

The chain carries TRBV19 and TRBJ1-5; no firm D call. The V gene's germline CDR1 is LNHDA and CDR2 SQIVND (reference sequence). The CDR3 has 14 amino acids. Trimming left V 2 bases short and J 4 bases short, with 9 bases between. This CDR3 is CASSILFGNQPQHF. In DNA, the CDR3 is TGTGCCAGTAGTATATTGTTCGGTAATCAGCCCCAGCATTTT. The complete variable domain, with remaining parts taken from reference TRBV19 and TRBJ1-5, reads DGGITQSPKYLFRKEGQNVTLSCEQNLNHDAMYWYRQDPGQGLRLIYYSQIVNDFQKGDIAEGYSVSREKKESFPLTVTSAQKNPTAFYLCASSILFGNQPQHFGDGTRLSIL.

The rearrangement joins TRBV5-1 to TRBJ2-6; 8 bases align to TRBD1. In germline, CDR1 is SGHRS, CDR2 YFSETQ. Trimming at V came to 0 bases and at J to 1 base, leaving 18 bases not matched to a gene. The CDR3 is 22 amino acids. The CDR3 is CASSLADRGRVGSSSGANVLTF. The DNA of the CDR3 is TGCGCCAGCAGCTTGGCAGACAGGGGTAGAGTCGGCAGTAGTTCTGGGGCCAACGTCCTGACTTTC.

This sequence joins TRBV7-8 and TRBJ1-1, with D possibly being TRBD1 (5 bases). Looked up from germline, CDR1 is SGHVS and CDR2 is FQNEAQ. V was pared by 3 bases and J by 5 bases, with 10 bases between. CDR3 length equals 13 residues. CDR3 in DNA: TGTGCCAGCAGCTTTCATGGGGGGACTGAAGCTTTCTTT. Translating it yields CASSFHGGTEAFF.

This sequence joins TRBV25-1 and TRBJ2-7; 8 bases agree with TRBD1. Germline CDR1 MGHDK, CDR2 SYGVNS. CDR3 length: 13 residues. V dropped 4 bases and J dropped 7; count of bases not matched to a gene: 6. For the CDR3, the DNA is TGTGCCAGCAGTGCAGGACAGGGTTGGGAGCAGTACTTC. Amino acid sequence: CASSAGQGWEQYF.

V and J are TRBV18 and TRBJ1-5; TRBD1 is a possible D gene (5 bases). The CDR3 loop spans 15 amino acids. Germline CDR1 KGHSH, CDR2 LQKENI. The V gene lost 3 bases and the J gene lost 7 bases, with 16 bases spanning the gap. CDR3 sequence: CASSPGPSTAQPQHF. The CDR3 region has the DNA TGTGCCAGCTCACCGGGGCCATCAACCGCCCAGCCCCAGCATTTT.

This clone was recorded once. The chain links TRBV30 to TRBJ2-3; TRBD1 agrees at 10 bases. Looked up from germline, CDR1 is GTSNPN and CDR2 is SVGIG (reference sequence). This CDR3 is 14 amino acids long. V trimming: 2 bases; J trimming: 6 bases; junction bases outside the gene matches: 5. The CDR3 bases are TGTGCCTGGAGTCGACAGGGGGCGCAGGATACGCAGTATTTT. Its protein product is CAWSRQGAQDTQYF. Filled out from reference TRBV30 and TRBJ2-3, the complete variable domain reads SQTIHQWPATLVQPVGSPLSLECTVEGTSNPNLYWYRQAAGRGLQLLFYSVGIGQISSEVPQNLSASRPQDRQFILSSKKLLLSDSGFYLCAWSRQGAQDTQYFGPGTRLTVL.

The CDR3 DNA sequence: TGTGCCAGCAGGCGTTTGGGAGTCGGGGGGCGAAACTATGGCTACACCTTC. Translation: CASRRLGVGGRNYGYTF. V and J are TRBV28 and TRBJ1-2; tentative D call: TRBD1 (6 bases). The germline V gene has CDR1 MDHEN and CDR2 SYDVKM. CDR3 length equals 17 residues. Trimming removed 6 bases from V and 2 bases from J, with 22 bases in between.

V is TRBV29-1 and J is TRBJ2-7; 12 bases are a match to TRBD2. The trim removed 7 bases at V and 4 bases at J, leaving 5 bases unmatched. In germline, CDR1 is SQVTM, CDR2 ANQGSEA. The CDR3 runs 13 residues. The CDR3 sequence: CSARTSGAYEQYF. For the CDR3, the DNA is TGCAGCGCTCGGACTAGCGGGGCTTACGAGCAGTACTTC.

This chain connects TRBV5-6 to TRBJ1-2; 7 bases are shared with TRBD1. V was clipped by 4 bases and J by 5 bases; unmatched bases: 11. The CDR3 consists of 15 residues. The germline V gene has CDR1 SGHDT and CDR2 YYEEEE. This CDR3 reads CASSENGGGGYGYTF. The CDR3 nucleotides read TGTGCCAGCAGCGAAAATGGAGGGGGCGGGTATGGCTACACCTTC. The variable domain in full, with the rest retrieved from reference TRBV5-6 and TRBJ1-2, is DAGVTQSPTHLIKTRGQQVTLRCSPKSGHDTVSWYQQALGQGPQFIFQYYEEEERQRGNFPDRFSGHQFPNYSSELNVNALLLGDSALYLCASSENGGGGYGYTFGSGTRLTVV.